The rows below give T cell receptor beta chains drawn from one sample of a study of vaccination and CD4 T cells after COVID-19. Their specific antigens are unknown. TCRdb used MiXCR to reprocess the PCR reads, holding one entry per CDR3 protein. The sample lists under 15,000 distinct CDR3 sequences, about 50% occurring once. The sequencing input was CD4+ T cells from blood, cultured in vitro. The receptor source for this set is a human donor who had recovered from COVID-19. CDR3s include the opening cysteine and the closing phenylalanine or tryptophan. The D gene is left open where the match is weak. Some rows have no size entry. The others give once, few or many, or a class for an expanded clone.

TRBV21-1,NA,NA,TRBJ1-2,TGTGCCAGCAGCAAGGGTACGGGGAGACAGGGGCGCCCTTATGGCTACACCTTC,CASSKGTGRQGRPYGYTF
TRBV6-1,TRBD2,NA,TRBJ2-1,TGTGCCAGCGGAGCTAGCGGGGGGGCGGGGTACAATGAGCAGTTCTTC,CASGASGGAGYNEQFF
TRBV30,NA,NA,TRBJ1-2,TGTGCCTGGAGAGGACCCGGGAACTATGGCTACACCTTC,CAWRGPGNYGYTF
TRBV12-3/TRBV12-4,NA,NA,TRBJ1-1,TGTGCCAGCAGTTTAGCAGGGGGGGACACTGAAGCTTTCTTT,CASSLAGGDTEAFF
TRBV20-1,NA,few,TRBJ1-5,TGCAGTGCTAGAGATTTGAGTAGTTGGGGGGATCAGCCCCAGCATTTT,CSARDLSSWGDQPQHF
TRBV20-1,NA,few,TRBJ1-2,TGCAGTGCTAGTTCCCCCGGTGCAAACTATGGCTACACCTTC,CSASSPGANYGYTF
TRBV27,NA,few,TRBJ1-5,TGTGCCAGCAGCTTGATCAATCAGCCCCAGCATTTT,CASSLINQPQHF
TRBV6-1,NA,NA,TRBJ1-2,TGTGCCAGCAGGCTGGACTCCCTGCGCGGCTACACCTTC,CASRLDSLRGYTF
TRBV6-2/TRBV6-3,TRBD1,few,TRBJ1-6,TGTGCCAGCAGTTCGGGACAGGGGGCTGGTAATTCACCCCTCCACTTT,CASSSGQGAGNSPLHF
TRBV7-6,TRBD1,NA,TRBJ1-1,TGTGCCAGCAGCTCCAGACAGGGCCGGGAAGCTTTCTTT,CASSSRQGREAFF
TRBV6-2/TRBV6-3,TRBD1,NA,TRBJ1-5,TGTGCCAGCAGTTACTCGGACAGGGGGTATTATAGCAATCAGCCCCAGCATTTT,CASSYSDRGYYSNQPQHF
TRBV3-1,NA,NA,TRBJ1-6,TGTGCCAGCAGCCTAGTCGCCGGGGATTCACCCCTCCACTTT,CASSLVAGDSPLHF
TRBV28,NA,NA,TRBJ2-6,TGTGCCACCCTTAATGCTGGGGCCAACGTCCTGACTTTC,CATLNAGANVLTF
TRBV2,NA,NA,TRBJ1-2,TGCGCCACCAGACAGGATGCTAACTATGGCTACACCTTC,CATRQDANYGYTF
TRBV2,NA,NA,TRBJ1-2,TGTGCCAGAGGGGTAACGGGGAGGAACTATGGCTACACCTTC,CARGVTGRNYGYTF
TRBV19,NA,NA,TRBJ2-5,TGTGCCAGTAGTATCTCTACCAGGGGTGAGGAGACCCAGTACTTC,CASSISTRGEETQYF
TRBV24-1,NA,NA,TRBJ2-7,TGTGCCACAAACCTAGGGCTGGTCTACGAGCAGTACTTC,CATNLGLVYEQYF
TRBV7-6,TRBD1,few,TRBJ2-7,TGTGCCAGCAGCCCCCAGACAGGGGAAACCTACGAGCAGTACTTC,CASSPQTGETYEQYF
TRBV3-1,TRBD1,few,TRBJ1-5,TGTGCCAGCAGCCAAGCCAGGGGGCGGAATCAGCCCCAGCATTTT,CASSQARGRNQPQHF
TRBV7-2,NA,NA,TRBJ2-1,TGTGCCAGCAGCTCCTCCGGGGGGCCCCACAATGAGCAGTTCTTC,CASSSSGGPHNEQFF
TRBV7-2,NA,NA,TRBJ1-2,TGTGCCAGCAGCTCAGCCTATGGCTACACCTTC,CASSSAYGYTF
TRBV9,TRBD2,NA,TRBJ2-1,TGTGCCAGCAGCGTAATCACTAGCGGGGAATACTACAATGAGCAGTTCTTC,CASSVITSGEYYNEQFF
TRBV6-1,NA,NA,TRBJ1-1,TGTGCCAGCAGTGAAGACAGGGACACTGAAGCTTTCTTT,CASSEDRDTEAFF
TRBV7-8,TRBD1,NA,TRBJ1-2,TGTGCCAGCAGCAAAGCGGGGACAGGGCCTGGCTACACCTTC,CASSKAGTGPGYTF
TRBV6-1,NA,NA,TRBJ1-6,TGTGCCAGCAGTGAGCAAACAGGGTATGAATCACCCCTCCACTTT,CASSEQTGYESPLHF
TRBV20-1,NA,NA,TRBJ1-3,TGCAGTCCCGGGGCTATAGGAAACACCATATATTTT,CSPGAIGNTIYF
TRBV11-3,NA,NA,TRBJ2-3,TGTGCCAGCAGCCCATATCCCCACGGGGGCAGGGATACGCAGTATTTT,CASSPYPHGGRDTQYF
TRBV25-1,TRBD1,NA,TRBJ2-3,TGTGCCAGCAGTGGGCGGCTAGGGACAGGGGCTCAATCACAGATAACGCAGTATTTT,CASSGRLGTGAQSQITQYF
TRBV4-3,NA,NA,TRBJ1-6,TGCGCCAGCAGCCAAGATTTAGGGAATTCACCCCTCCACTTT,CASSQDLGNSPLHF
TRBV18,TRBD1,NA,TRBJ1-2,TGTGCCAGCTCCGAGGGACAGGGAAGTCCTGGCTACACCTTC,CASSEGQGSPGYTF
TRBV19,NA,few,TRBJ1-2,TGTGCCAGTAGTATAGTCGCGGAGGGGTATGGCTACACCTTC,CASSIVAEGYGYTF
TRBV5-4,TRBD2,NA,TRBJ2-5,TGTGCCAGCAGCTCCCTAGCGGGGGGGCCAGAGACCCAGTACTTC,CASSSLAGGPETQYF
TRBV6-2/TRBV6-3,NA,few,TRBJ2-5,TGTGCCAGCAGTACGGGAATCCCGACGGAGACCCAGTACTTC,CASSTGIPTETQYF
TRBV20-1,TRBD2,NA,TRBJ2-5,TGCAGTGCTAGGGGACTAGCGGACCCCCTACAGACCCAGTACTTC,CSARGLADPLQTQYF
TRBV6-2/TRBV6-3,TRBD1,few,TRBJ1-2,TGTGCCAGCAGTCTCCACCAACAGGGGTTGGGAATGGACTATGGCTACACCTTC,CASSLHQQGLGMDYGYTF
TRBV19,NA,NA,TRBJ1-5,TGTGCCAGTAGTATTCGGAATCAGCCCCAGCATTTT,CASSIRNQPQHF
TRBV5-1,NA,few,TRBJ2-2,TGCGCCAGCAGTCAGGACAACTGGCTGGCACTGGGCGGGGAGCTGTTTTTT,CASSQDNWLALGGELFF
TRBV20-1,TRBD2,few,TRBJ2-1,TGCAGTGCTAAGACTAGCGTATCCTACAATGAGCAGTTCTTC,CSAKTSVSYNEQFF
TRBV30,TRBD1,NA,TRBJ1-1,TGTGCCTGGGGGACAGGGGAAGGGGACACTGAAGCTTTCTTT,CAWGTGEGDTEAFF